Presented here are 10 T cell receptor beta chains from one specimen sequenced in a study of shared clonotypes between healthy human individuals. Sequenced by immunoSEQ multiplex PCR; TCRdb stores in-frame clones only, minus some. The data hold about 1.9 million clones, with 93% observed a single time. Cells designated naive CD8 were CD45RO-negative and were positively selected for CCR7, with terminally differentiated effector memory CD45RA+ cells excluded. The sample was naive CD8+ T cells from PBMCs. These receptors were taken from a man aged 18 to 30 in good health. Some clones in this sample may be carry-over from other donors' samples.

J is TRBJ2-2 and V is TRBV7-9; TRBD2 might be the D (6 bases). V lost 5 bases and J 7 bases, leaving 11 bases between the germline ends. This CDR3 contains 13 residues. The V gene's germline CDR1 is SEHNR and CDR2 FQNEAQ (reference sequence). The CDR3 DNA reads TGTGCCAGCAGCCCCGAGCGGGTCGGGGAGCTGTTTTTT. Amino acids: CASSPERVGELFF.

V is TRBV4-2 and J is TRBJ2-3; 9 bases are a match to TRBD2. CDR3 size: 18 residues. Germline V lookup: CDR1 LGHNA, CDR2 YNFKEQ. The ends lost 0 bases at V and 4 bases at J; junction bases unmatched: 11. The chain's CDR3 is CASSQDLGAGGPSDTQYF. CDR3 nucleotides: TGTGCCAGCAGCCAAGACCTAGGGGCGGGAGGGCCTTCAGATACGCAGTATTTT.

The chain couples TRBV7-3 to TRBJ1-2, with a weak D call TRBD1 (5 bases). Germline assignment: CDR1 SGHTA and CDR2 FQGTGA. The CDR3 covers 17 residues. V was pared by 2 bases and J by 5 bases, with 21 bases between. DNA of the CDR3: TGTGCCAGCAGCTTACAAGAGAGCCCAGGGCGCTGGTATGGCTACACCTTC. This encodes CASSLQESPGRWYGYTF. Full variable domain (rest looked up from reference TRBV7-3 and TRBJ1-2): GAGVSQTPSNKVTEKGKYVELRCDPISGHTALYWYRQSLGQGPEFLIYFQGTGAADDSGLPNDRFFAVRPEGSVSTLKIQRTERGDSAVYLCASSLQESPGRWYGYTFGSGTRLTVV.

The chain uses TRBV25-1 and TRBJ1-2; tentatively, D is TRBD1 (6 bases). CDR3 length equals 16 residues. V was cut by 4 bases and J by 8 bases, with 23 bases left in between. In germline, CDR1 is MGHDK, CDR2 SYGVNS. CDR3 in DNA: TGTGCCAGCAGTGGAATCCGTGGGGGGGCGCAGGAAGGCTACACCTTC. It is translated as CASSGIRGGAQEGYTF.

The CDR3 coding sequence is TGTGCCAGCAGTTCCCGGACACTCCCGAGCTCCTACGAGCAGTACTTC. Protein product: CASSSRTLPSSYEQYF. V is TRBV6-6 and J is TRBJ2-5; TRBD1 might be the D (5 bases). The DNA end lines up better with TRBJ2-7; the J call may be wrong. CDR1 is MNHNY and CDR2 is SVGAGI in the germline V gene (reference sequence). CDR3 length: 16 amino acids.

The chain recombines TRBV5-4 with TRBJ2-2; maybe TRBD2 (5 bases). V dropped 3 bases and J dropped 6 bases, with 9 bases sitting between them. This CDR3 region has 13 residues. Germline CDR1 SGHNT, CDR2 YYREEE (reference sequence). CDR3 bases: TGTGCCAGCAGCTGGCCCGGGGCCGGGGAGCTGTTTTTT. As protein: CASSWPGAGELFF.

V usage is TRBV6-1 and J usage is TRBJ1-5, with D unresolved. The CDR3 runs to 12 residues. Deletions cut 8 bases from V and 7 bases from J, with 12 bases between. CDR1 and CDR2 from the germline V gene are MNHNS and SASEGT. Here the CDR3 reads CASGTVVQPQHF. The DNA for the CDR3 is TGTGCCAGCGGAACAGTTGTCCAGCCCCAGCATTTT.

This chain connects TRBV6-1 to TRBJ1-2, with TRBD1 identical over 10 bases. This CDR3 has 14 amino acids. Germline values: CDR1 MNHNS, CDR2 SASEGT. With V trimmed by 6 bases and J by 5 bases, 6 bases remained unmatched. The CDR3 DNA reads as TGTGCCAGCAGAAGCCGGACAGGGGGTTATGGCTACACCTTC. Translating it yields CASRSRTGGYGYTF.

The V and J genes are TRBV5-6 and TRBJ2-3; perhaps TRBD2 as D (5 bases). The CDR3 sequence is 14 residues long. V shed 4 bases and J shed 1 base, with 10 bases lying between them. Germline CDR1 SGHDT, CDR2 YYEEEE. CDR3 coding DNA: TGTGCCAGCAGCCCCGGGGTCGGCACAGATACGCAGTATTTT. It specifies CASSPGVGTDTQYF.

The chain combines TRBV9 with TRBJ1-3; TRBD1 might be the D (5 bases). The CDR3 sequence is 15 residues long. The germline gives CDR1 SGDLS, CDR2 YYNGEE. Deletions cut 0 bases from V and 8 bases from J, with 15 bases between. The CDR3: CASSVDRGGPDTIYF. The CDR3 DNA is TGTGCCAGCAGCGTAGATCGCGGGGGACCGGACACCATATATTTT.